This is a list of T cell receptor beta chains from one sample in a study of technical replicates of blood from a handful of donors. Assay: immunoSEQ multiplex PCR; the TCRdb copy retains only in-frame clones and omits some. The sample includes 75,000 or so clones, 85% to 95% of them seen just once. The sequenced material came from T cells isolated from PBMCs. All receptors come from a human donor in good health. CDR3s include the opening cysteine and the closing phenylalanine or tryptophan. Fields, in order: V gene, clone size, J gene, D gene, CDR3 DNA, CDR3 protein. D genes are given only for firm matches. Size tells how often a clone was seen (once, few, many) or the class of an expanded clone, and some rows leave it out.

>TRBV5-1|NA|TRBJ2-1|TRBD2
TGCGCCAGCAGCTTGGATACTAGCGGGATAGGTAATGAGCAGTTCTTC
CASSLDTSGIGNEQFF
>TRBV6-6|few|TRBJ1-5|TRBD1
TGTGCCGCAGGGGGACAACAGCCCCAGCATTTT
CAAGGQQPQHF
>TRBV11-2|NA|TRBJ2-1|NA
TGTGCCAGCAGCTTAGTAGCTGAGCAGTTCTTC
CASSLVAEQFF
>TRBV7-6|once|TRBJ1-4|TRBD1
TGTGCCAGCAGCGTAGGGACAGGGGACGGTTGGGGAAAACTGTTTTTT
CASSVGTGDGWGKLFF
>TRBV11-3|NA|TRBJ2-7|NA
TGTGCCAGCAGCCCGAACCAGGTCATAAGCTACGAGCAGTACTTC
CASSPNQVISYEQYF
>TRBV9|NA|TRBJ1-2|NA
TGTGCCAGCAGCCCCGGGGGTACTCCTAACTATGGCTACACCTTC
CASSPGGTPNYGYTF
>TRBV4-1|NA|TRBJ1-1|TRBD1
TGCGCCAGCAGCCAGGGGGGACAGGGGGTCACTGAAGCTTTCTTT
CASSQGGQGVTEAFF
>TRBV9|once|TRBJ1-1|NA
TGTGCCAGCAGCGTAGGTGGGACACTGGAGGCTTTCTTT
CASSVGGTLEAFF
>TRBV19|once|TRBJ2-5|TRBD2
TGTGCCAGTAGAGCTCCGGGACTAGGTAGACAAGAGACCCAGTACTTC
CASRAPGLGRQETQYF
>TRBV10-3|NA|TRBJ2-6|NA
TGTGCCATCCCGGGACTGGCTAGCTCTGGGGCCAACGTCCTGACTTTC
CAIPGLASSGANVLTF
>TRBV27|NA|TRBJ1-5|NA
TGTGCCAGCAGTTTAAAGACCCCAGGGAGCAATCAGCCCCAGCATTTT
CASSLKTPGSNQPQHF